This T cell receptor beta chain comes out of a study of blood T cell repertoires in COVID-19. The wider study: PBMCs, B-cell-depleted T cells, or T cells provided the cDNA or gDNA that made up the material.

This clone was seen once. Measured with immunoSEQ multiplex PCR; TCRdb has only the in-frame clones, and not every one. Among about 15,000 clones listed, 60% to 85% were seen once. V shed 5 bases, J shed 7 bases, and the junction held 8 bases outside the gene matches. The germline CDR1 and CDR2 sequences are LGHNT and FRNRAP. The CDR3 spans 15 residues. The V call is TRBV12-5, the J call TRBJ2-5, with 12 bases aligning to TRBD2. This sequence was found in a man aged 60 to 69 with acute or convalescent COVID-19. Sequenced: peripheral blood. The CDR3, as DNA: TGTGCTAGTGGTCCACGACTAGCGGGAGAAGGGACCCAGTACTTC. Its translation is CASGPRLAGEGTQYF.